Sequencing of this T cell receptor (beta chain) was carried out in a study of Graves' ophthalmopathy and Graves' hyperthyroidism. Presentation of ophthalmopathy in the donors involved moderate-to-severe activity, CAS ≥3, NOSPECS ≥4 and a duration under 3 months. RNA transcripts yielded amplified TCR beta CDR3 regions. The library came from an HTBI-primed first-round RT-PCR and a second-round multiplex PCR. MiXCR was run by TCRdb on the multiplex PCR reads, yielding one entry per CDR3 protein. Among about 740,000 distinct CDR3 sequences, roughly 40% were seen once, and the ten largest hold 44%. The V gene end was trimmed by 6 bases and the J gene end by 2 bases; junction bases not matched to a gene: 6. This CDR3 is 15 amino acids long. CDR1 is DFQATT, CDR2 SNEGSKA, per germline (reference sequence).

The origin of this receptor is an adult man with Graves' ophthalmopathy. The chain joins TRBV20-1 to TRBJ2-6; 8 nucleotides align to TRBD1. The sequencing sample was made of peripheral blood. The CDR3 is CSALQTGAGANVLTF. The CDR3 DNA is TGCAGTGCCCTACAGACAGGGGCTGGGGCCAACGTCCTGACTTTC.